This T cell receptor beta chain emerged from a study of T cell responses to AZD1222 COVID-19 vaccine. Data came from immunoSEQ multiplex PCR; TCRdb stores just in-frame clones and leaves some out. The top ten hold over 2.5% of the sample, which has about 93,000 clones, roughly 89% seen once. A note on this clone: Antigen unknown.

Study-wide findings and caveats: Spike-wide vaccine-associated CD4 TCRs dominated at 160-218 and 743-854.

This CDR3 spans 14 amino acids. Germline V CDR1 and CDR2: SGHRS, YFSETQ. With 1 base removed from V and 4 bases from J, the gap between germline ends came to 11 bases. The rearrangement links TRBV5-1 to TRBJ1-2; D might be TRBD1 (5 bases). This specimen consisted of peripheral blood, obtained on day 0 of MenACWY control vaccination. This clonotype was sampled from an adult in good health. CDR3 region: CASSLNQGSYGYTF. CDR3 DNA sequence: TGCGCCAGCAGCTTGAATCAGGGAAGCTATGGCTACACCTTC.